These T cell receptor beta chains were read from a single sample in a study of CD8 T cells in Susac syndrome. TCRdb reprocessed the immunoSEQ multiplex PCR reads with MiXCR, giving one entry per CDR3 protein. The table includes under 200,000 distinct CDR3 sequences, 90% to 95% detected once. The specimen was CD8+ T cells from PBMCs. These receptors were taken from a human donor with multiple sclerosis. Both conserved end residues are trimmed from each CDR3.

TRBJ1-4 TRBV29-1 SVSWGIEKLF
TRBJ2-4 TRBV3-1 ASSQDADKGTAKNIQY
TRBJ1-1 TRBV15 ATSRDSGTEAF
TRBJ2-1 TRBV15 ATSRVIAGVGEQF
TRBJ2-1 TRBV7-8 ASSLIAGVMNEQF
TRBJ1-5 TRBV19 ASSHLGQGPGNQPQH
TRBJ2-6 TRBV4-1 ASSQDGVVLT
TRBJ2-1 TRBV7-9 ASSSIAGYNEQF
TRBJ2-3 TRBV12-3/TRBV12-4 ASSGIVSTDTQY
TRBJ2-1 TRBV5-6 ASSFDQYNEQF
TRBJ2-1 TRBV29-1 SVGPRGNEQF
TRBJ1-5 TRBV27 ASSFPGRPQH
TRBJ2-4 TRBV20-1 SARGDYLAKNIQY
TRBJ2-7 TRBV30 ACDRLKSPERGLFYEQY
TRBJ1-5 TRBV27 ASSLGTGYNQPQH
TRBJ1-2 TRBV20-1 SARELRASNYGYT
TRBJ2-7 TRBV11-2 ASSFVGSDYEQY
TRBJ2-7 TRBV5-1 ASGTTWSYEQY
TRBJ2-6 TRBV5-6 ASRTGYGANVLT
TRBJ1-2 TRBV13 ASSLRTGVGYT
TRBJ1-6 TRBV7-9 ASSLARRDSPLH
TRBJ1-2 TRBV27 ASSPAGGYGYT
TRBJ2-1 TRBV4-1 ASSPQDSGSYNEQF
TRBJ2-5 TRBV6-5 ASSYSGGGETQY
TRBJ2-7 TRBV7-9 ASSTMTGRDVPEQY
TRBJ1-1 TRBV19 ASSITGDKNTEAF
TRBJ2-7 TRBV12-3/TRBV12-4 ASSRDREQY